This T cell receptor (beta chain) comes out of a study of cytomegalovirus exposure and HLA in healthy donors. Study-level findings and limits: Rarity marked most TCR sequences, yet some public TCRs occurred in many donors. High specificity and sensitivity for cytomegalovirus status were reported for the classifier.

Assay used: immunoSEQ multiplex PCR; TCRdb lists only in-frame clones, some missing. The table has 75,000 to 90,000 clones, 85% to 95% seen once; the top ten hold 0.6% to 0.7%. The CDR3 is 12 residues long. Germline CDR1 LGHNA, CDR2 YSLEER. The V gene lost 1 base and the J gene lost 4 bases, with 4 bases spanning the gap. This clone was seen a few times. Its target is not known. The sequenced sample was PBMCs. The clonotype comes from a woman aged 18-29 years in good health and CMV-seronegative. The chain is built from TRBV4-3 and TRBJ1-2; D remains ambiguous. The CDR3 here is CASSQGAYGYTF. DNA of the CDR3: TGCGCCAGCAGCCAAGGGGCCTATGGCTACACCTTC.